Below, 27 T cell receptor beta chains from the same sample are listed, as sequenced in a study of cytomegalovirus exposure and HLA in healthy donors. Researchers ran the PCR with 60 Vbeta and 13 Jbeta primers. TCRdb keeps only in-frame clones here, not all; method: immunoSEQ multiplex PCR. The table has around 120,000 clones, 79% seen once; the top ten hold about 3.4%. Input material: PBMCs. The receptors derive from a woman between 40 and 50 years old in good health and CMV-seronegative.

The rearrangement uses TRBV4-3 and TRBJ2-7; D call uncertain. V was pared by 1 base and J by 0 bases, with 13 bases between. This CDR3 is 16 amino acids long. Germline CDR1 reads LGHNA; CDR2 reads YSLEER. This CDR3 reads CASSQAPASSSYEQYF. CDR3 sequence (DNA): TGCGCCAGCAGCCAAGCCCCAGCGAGCAGCTCCTACGAGCAGTACTTC.

This chain joins TRBV28 and TRBJ2-7; D may be TRBD1 (5 bases). The CDR3 totals 18 residues. The germline CDR1 and CDR2 sequences are MDHEN and SYDVKM. V was trimmed by 3 bases and J by 0 bases, leaving 21 bases between them. The CDR3 loop reads CASSFDFWQGRSSYEQYF. In nucleotides, the CDR3 is TGTGCCAGCAGTTTCGACTTTTGGCAGGGTCGGAGCTCCTACGAGCAGTACTTC.

This sequence joins TRBV4-3 and TRBJ2-7; 7 positions agree with TRBD2. J was trimmed by 6 bases and V by 0 bases; bases with no gene match: 8. The CDR3 loop spans 15 amino acids. Germline CDR1 reads LGHNA; CDR2 reads YSLEER. Here the CDR3 reads CASSQDPGGVPEQYF. Here the CDR3 DNA reads TGCGCCAGCAGCCAAGATCCGGGAGGAGTCCCCGAGCAGTACTTC.

The rearrangement joins TRBV6-1 to TRBJ2-7; D not certain. V lost 3 bases to trimming and J lost 7 bases, with 13 bases between them. Germline CDR1 reads MNHNS; CDR2 reads SASEGT. The CDR3 loop spans 13 amino acids. The CDR3 DNA follows: TGTGCCAGCAGTGATACATTAAAGTGGGAGCAGTACTTC. It specifies CASSDTLKWEQYF.

The rearrangement joins TRBV4-2 to TRBJ2-1; tentatively, D is TRBD2 (6 bases). CDR3 length equals 15 residues. V lost 0 bases to trimming and J lost 10 bases, with 16 bases between them. Germline-derived CDR1 and CDR2 are LGHNA and YNFKEQ. The CDR3 region is CASSQDRREESEQFF. The CDR3 bases are TGTGCCAGCAGCCAAGATCGGCGGGAAGAATCAGAGCAGTTCTTC.

This sequence joins TRBV6-5 and TRBJ2-6; 7 bases match TRBD1. This CDR3 has 15 amino acids. Germline V CDR1 and CDR2: MNHEY, SVGAGI. V lost 2 bases and J lost 2; bases outside the gene matches: 0. This CDR3 is CASSYDRAGANVLTF. The CDR3 nucleotides are TGTGCCAGCAGTTACGACAGGGCTGGGGCCAACGTCCTGACTTTC.

The chain combines TRBV6-6 with TRBJ1-1; tentatively, D is TRBD1 (5 bases). Between the trimmed V and J ends, which lost 4 bases and 6 bases, there was a span of 15 bases. Germline-derived CDR1 and CDR2 are MNHNY and SVGAGI (reference sequence). The CDR3 spans 14 residues. CDR3 in amino acids: CASSSPGGYSEAFF. DNA for the CDR3: TGTGCCAGCAGTTCCCCTGGGGGGTACTCTGAAGCTTTCTTT.

This chain links TRBV28 with TRBJ2-7; a weak D match, TRBD2 (6 bases). This CDR3 is 15 amino acids long. The V gene's germline CDR1 is MDHEN and CDR2 SYDVKM. V lost 10 bases, J lost 1 base, and 20 bases lay in between. Written as DNA, the CDR3 is TGTGCCACCCATACTTGGGGGGTCCCTTCCTACGAGCAGTACTTC. Amino acids: CATHTWGVPSYEQYF.

This sequence joins TRBV11-2 and TRBJ1-5; the D gene is possibly TRBD1 (6 bases). The CDR3 sequence is 16 residues long. Between the trimmed V and J ends, which lost 4 bases and 6 bases, there was a span of 19 bases. Germline CDR1 is SGHAT and CDR2 is FQNNGV. The CDR3 spells CASSSHSGGGGQPQHF. DNA for the CDR3: TGTGCCAGCAGCTCTCATTCGGGGGGCGGCGGTCAGCCCCAGCATTTT. Based on the CDR3 plus reference TRBV11-2 and TRBJ1-5, the full variable domain is EAGVAQSPRYKIIEKRQSVAFWCNPISGHATLYWYQQILGQGPKLLIQFQNNGVVDDSQLPKDRFSAERLKGVDSTLKIQPAKLEDSAVYLCASSSHSGGGGQPQHFGDGTRLSIL.

The chain employs TRBV7-9 and TRBJ1-5; TRBD1 might be the D (5 bases). Germline V CDR1 and CDR2: SEHNR, FQNEAQ (reference sequence). CDR3 length: 15 amino acids. Trimming took off 1 base at V and 3 bases at J, with 10 bases between the two ends. The DNA of the CDR3 is TGTGCCAGCAGCTTAGTGGGAGGGGACAATCAGCCCCAGCATTTT. It encodes CASSLVGGDNQPQHF.

The chain recombines TRBV7-2 with TRBJ2-6, with D perhaps TRBD1 (5 bases). V was pared by 5 bases and J by 0 bases, with 17 bases between. This CDR3 contains 18 residues. Looked up from germline, CDR1 is SGHTA and CDR2 is FQGNSA. The CDR3 nucleotides are TGTGCCAGCAGCCCCAGGGCTCCTCCAAGCTCTGGGGCCAACGTCCTGACTTTC. It specifies CASSPRAPPSSGANVLTF.

The rearrangement joins TRBV19 to TRBJ2-3; tentative D call: TRBD2 (7 bases). CDR3 size: 15 residues. CDR1 LNHDA and CDR2 SQIVND come from the germline V gene (reference sequence). V lost 1 base and J lost 2, with 10 bases in between. DNA of the CDR3: TGTGCCAGTAGTATAGCGGGGGGCTTCACAGATACGCAGTATTTT. Protein product: CASSIAGGFTDTQYF. The whole variable domain, filled in from reference TRBV19 and TRBJ2-3, reads DGGITQSPKYLFRKEGQNVTLSCEQNLNHDAMYWYRQDPGQGLRLIYYSQIVNDFQKGDIAEGYSVSREKKESFPLTVTSAQKNPTAFYLCASSIAGGFTDTQYFGPGTRLTVL.

The chain combines TRBV6-5 with TRBJ1-6; the match to TRBD1 covers 8 bases. CDR3 length: 14 amino acids. Trimming took 7 bases from V and 14 from J; bases not matched to a gene: 13. The germline CDR1 and CDR2 sequences are MNHEY and SVGAGI. This CDR3 is CASTLDRGIQTLHF. DNA for the CDR3: TGTGCCAGCACCCTCGACAGGGGAATTCAGACCCTCCACTTT.

The rearrangement links TRBV4-3 to TRBJ1-1; the D gene is possibly TRBD1 (5 bases). Germline V gives CDR1 LGHNA, CDR2 YSLEER. V was clipped by 6 bases and J by 5 bases, with 13 bases between them. The CDR3 has 13 amino acids. The CDR3 DNA is TGCGCCAGCAGACTTACAGGTATGACTGAAGCTTTCTTT. It translates to CASRLTGMTEAFF.

J is TRBJ1-5 and V is TRBV19; D is possibly TRBD1 (6 bases). The CDR3 totals 15 residues. CDR1 is LNHDA and CDR2 is SQIVND in the germline V gene (reference sequence). Trimming pared 4 bases from V and 5 bases from J, leaving 15 bases between. CDR3 sequence reads: CASSTGRGGDQPQHF. DNA of the CDR3: TGTGCCAGTAGTACGGGGAGAGGGGGAGATCAGCCCCAGCATTTT.

There are a few counts of this clone. This sequence joins TRBV6-1 and TRBJ1-2; D is perhaps TRBD1 (6 bases). Per germline, CDR1 MNHNS and CDR2 SASEGT. V lost 5 bases and J 2 bases, leaving 9 bases between the germline ends. This CDR3 is built from 13 residues. The DNA of the CDR3 is TGTGCCAGCAGTACAGGGTCGAACTATGGCTACACCTTC. Translation gives CASSTGSNYGYTF.

The chain links TRBV7-2 to TRBJ2-2; TRBD2 might be the D (6 bases). The germline CDR1 and CDR2 sequences are SGHTA and FQGNSA. V shed 2 bases and J shed 1 base, with 11 bases lying between them. The CDR3 totals 16 residues. CDR3 coding DNA: TGTGCCAGCAGCTTAAACGGAGGGTTGAACACCGGGGAGCTGTTTTTT. The encoded protein is CASSLNGGLNTGELFF.

The chain is built from TRBV4-1 and TRBJ2-1, with 10 bases identical to TRBD2. The CDR3 runs 16 residues. V lost 2 bases to trimming and J lost 5 bases; unmatched junction nucleotides: 6. Germline values: CDR1 MGHRA, CDR2 YSYEKL. CDR3 bases: TGCGCCAGCAGCCAATATTGGACTAGCGGAGACAATGAGCAGTTCTTC. Translated: CASSQYWTSGDNEQFF.

The chain carries TRBV28 and TRBJ1-4; D gene uncertain. V dropped 3 bases and J dropped 4 bases, with 9 bases sitting between them. This CDR3 has 14 residues. Germline V gives CDR1 MDHEN, CDR2 SYDVKM. In nucleotides, the CDR3 is TGTGCCAGCAGTTTCTCTTCTAGTAATGAAAAACTGTTTTTT. The encoded protein is CASSFSSSNEKLFF.

This clone was seen only a few times. The rearrangement joins TRBV7-2 to TRBJ2-1; D unresolved. V was shortened by 5 bases and J by 6 bases, with 11 bases between the two germline ends. From germline, CDR1 is SGHTA and CDR2 FQGNSA. This CDR3 is built from 13 residues. The CDR3 here is CASSRGFGNEQFF. The CDR3 DNA sequence: TGTGCCAGCAGCCGAGGATTCGGCAATGAGCAGTTCTTC.

CDR3 coding DNA: TGTGCCAGCAGTGAAACCCCCGGAGCCGGGGAGCTGTTTTTT. Translating it yields CASSETPGAGELFF. The J gene is TRBJ2-2, the V gene TRBV6-4; no definite D call. Per germline, CDR1 MRHNA and CDR2 SNTAGT. The CDR3 spans 14 residues. Trimming took off 3 bases at V and 6 bases at J, with 11 bases between the two ends.

This rearrangement joins TRBV5-1 to TRBJ2-5, with 10 bases identical to TRBD2. Per the germline V gene, CDR1 is SGHRS and CDR2 is YFSETQ. The CDR3 has 18 amino acids. Trimming cost V 1 base and J 5 bases; bases outside gene matches: 14. CDR3 DNA sequence: TGCGCCAGCAGCTTGAATGTGGCTTCTAGCGGGGGAGACGAGACCCAGTACTTC. It translates to CASSLNVASSGGDETQYF. Supplemented by reference TRBV5-1 and TRBJ2-5, the full variable domain reads KAGVTQTPRYLIKTRGQQVTLSCSPISGHRSVSWYQQTPGQGLQFLFEYFSETQRNKGNFPGRFSGRQFSNSRSEMNVSTLELGDSALYLCASSLNVASSGGDETQYFGPGTRLLVL.

This clone came up once. This chain joins TRBV29-1 and TRBJ1-1, with 7 bases that match TRBD1. Germline trimming cut 6 bases from V and 3 bases from J; bases unmatched to any gene: 10. This CDR3 has 14 residues. CDR1 is SQVTM and CDR2 is ANQGSEA in the germline V gene. This CDR3 is CSVRRQGGDTEAFF. The CDR3 DNA sequence: TGCAGCGTGCGGCGACAGGGTGGAGACACTGAAGCTTTCTTT.

V gene TRBV2 combines with J gene TRBJ2-2; 7 bases match TRBD1. The trim removed 5 bases at V and 5 bases at J, leaving 8 bases unmatched. CDR3 size: 15 residues. Germline V gene sequence: CDR1 SNHLY, CDR2 FYNNEI. The CDR3: CASSPRQGMTGELFF. The CDR3 nucleotides are TGTGCCAGCAGTCCTCGACAGGGTATGACCGGGGAGCTGTTTTTT.

The genes are TRBV28 and TRBJ1-5; no clear D. The germline CDR1 and CDR2 sequences are MDHEN and SYDVKM. The length of the CDR3 is 17 residues. The V and J ends lost 4 bases and 0 bases respectively, with 16 bases between them. In nucleotides, the CDR3 is TGTGCCAGCAGTTCCCCCCAGACCGGGTATAGCAATCAGCCCCAGCATTTT. This gives the protein CASSSPQTGYSNQPQHF.

The chain uses TRBV2 and TRBJ1-4, with a possible D match to TRBD1 (6 bases). CDR3 length: 15 residues. The V end was cut by 7 bases, the J end by 0 bases, with 12 bases between. Germline assignment: CDR1 SNHLY and CDR2 FYNNEI. The CDR3 region is CASTKRTATNEKLFF. The CDR3 region has the DNA TGTGCCAGCACCAAAAGGACAGCAACTAATGAAAAACTGTTTTTT.

The gene calls are TRBV5-1 and TRBJ1-1; the match to TRBD1 covers 7 bases. CDR3 size: 17 residues. Germline V gene lookup returns CDR1 SGHRS and CDR2 YFSETQ. The V gene end was trimmed by 5 bases and the J gene end by 0 bases; junction bases not matched to a gene: 13. As DNA, the CDR3 is TGCGCCAGCAGTCGAGGACAGGAGGGTCCTATGAACACTGAAGCTTTCTTT. Translated: CASSRGQEGPMNTEAFF.